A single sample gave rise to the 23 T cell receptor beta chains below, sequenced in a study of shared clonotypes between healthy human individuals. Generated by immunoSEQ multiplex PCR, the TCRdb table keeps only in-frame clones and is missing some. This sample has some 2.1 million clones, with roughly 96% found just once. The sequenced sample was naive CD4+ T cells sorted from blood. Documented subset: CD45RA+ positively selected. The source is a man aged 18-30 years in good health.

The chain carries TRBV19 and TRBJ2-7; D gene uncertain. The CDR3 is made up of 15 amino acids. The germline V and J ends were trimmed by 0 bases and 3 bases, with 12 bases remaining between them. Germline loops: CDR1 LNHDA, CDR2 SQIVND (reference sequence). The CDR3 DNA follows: TGTGCCAGTAGTATAGAAGCAGGCTTGAACTACGAGCAGTACTTC. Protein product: CASSIEAGLNYEQYF.

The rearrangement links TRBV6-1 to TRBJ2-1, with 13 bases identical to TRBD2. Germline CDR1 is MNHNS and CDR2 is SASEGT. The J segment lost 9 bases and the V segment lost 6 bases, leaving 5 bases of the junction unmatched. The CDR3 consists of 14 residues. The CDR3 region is CASRTSGGIGEQFF. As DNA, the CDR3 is TGTGCCAGCAGGACTAGCGGGGGGATAGGTGAGCAGTTCTTC.

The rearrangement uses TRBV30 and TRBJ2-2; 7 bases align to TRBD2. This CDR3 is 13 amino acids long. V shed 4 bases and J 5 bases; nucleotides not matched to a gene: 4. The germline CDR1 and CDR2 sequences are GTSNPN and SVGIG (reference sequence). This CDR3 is CAWTSGVTGELFF. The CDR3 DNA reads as TGTGCCTGGACCAGCGGGGTTACCGGGGAGCTGTTTTTT.

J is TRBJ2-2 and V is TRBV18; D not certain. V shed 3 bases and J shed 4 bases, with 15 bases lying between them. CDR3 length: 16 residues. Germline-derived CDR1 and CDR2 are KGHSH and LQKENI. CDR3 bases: TGTGCCAGCTCACCGCAGTCAAGCGTAGTCACCGGGGAGCTGTTTTTT. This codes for CASSPQSSVVTGELFF.

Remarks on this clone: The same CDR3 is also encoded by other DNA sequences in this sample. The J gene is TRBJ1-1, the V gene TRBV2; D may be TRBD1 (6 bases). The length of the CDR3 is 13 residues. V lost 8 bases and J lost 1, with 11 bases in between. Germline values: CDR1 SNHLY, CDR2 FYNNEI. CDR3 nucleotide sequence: TGTGCCAGCGGACCACAGGGGAACACTGAAGCTTTCTTT. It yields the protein CASGPQGNTEAFF. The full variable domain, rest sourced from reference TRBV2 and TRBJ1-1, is EPEVTQTPSHQVTQMGQEVILRCVPISNHLYFYWYRQILGQKVEFLVSFYNNEISEKSEIFDDQFSVERPDGSNFTLKIRSTKLEDSAMYFCASGPQGNTEAFFGQGTRLTVV.

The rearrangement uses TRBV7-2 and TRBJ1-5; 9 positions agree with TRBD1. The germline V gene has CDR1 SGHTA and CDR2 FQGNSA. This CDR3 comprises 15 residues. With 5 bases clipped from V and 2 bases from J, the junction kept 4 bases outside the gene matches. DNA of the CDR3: TGTGCCAGCAGCACGGGACAGGGTGGCAATCAGCCCCAGCATTTT. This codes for CASSTGQGGNQPQHF. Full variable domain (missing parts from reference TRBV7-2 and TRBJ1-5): GAGVSQSPSNKVTEKGKDVELRCDPISGHTALYWYRQSLGQGLEFLIYFQGNSAPDKSGLPSDRFSAERTGGSVSTLTIQRTQQEDSAVYLCASSTGQGGNQPQHFGDGTRLSIL.

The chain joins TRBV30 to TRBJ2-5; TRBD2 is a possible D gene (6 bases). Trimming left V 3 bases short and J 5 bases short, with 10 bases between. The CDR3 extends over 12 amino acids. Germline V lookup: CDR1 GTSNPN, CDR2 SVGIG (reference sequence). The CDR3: CAWRGGMETQYF. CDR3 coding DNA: TGTGCCTGGAGGGGGGGAATGGAGACCCAGTACTTC.

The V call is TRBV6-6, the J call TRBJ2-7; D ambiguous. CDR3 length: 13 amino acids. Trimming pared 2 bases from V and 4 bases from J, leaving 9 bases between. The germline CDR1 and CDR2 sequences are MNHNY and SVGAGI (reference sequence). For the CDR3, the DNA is TGTGCCAGCAGTTACGGAAACGTATACGAGCAGTACTTC. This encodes CASSYGNVYEQYF.

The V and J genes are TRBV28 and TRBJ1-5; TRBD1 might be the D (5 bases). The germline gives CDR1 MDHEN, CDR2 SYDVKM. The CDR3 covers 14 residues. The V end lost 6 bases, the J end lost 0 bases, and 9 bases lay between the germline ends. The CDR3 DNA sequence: TGTGCCAGCAGGGCGACAGATAGCAATCAGCCCCAGCATTTT. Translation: CASRATDSNQPQHF. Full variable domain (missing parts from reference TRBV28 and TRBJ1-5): DVKVTQSSRYLVKRTGEKVFLECVQDMDHENMFWYRQDPGLGLRLIYFSYDVKMKEKGDIPEGYSVSREKKERFSLILESASTNQTSMYLCASRATDSNQPQHFGDGTRLSIL.

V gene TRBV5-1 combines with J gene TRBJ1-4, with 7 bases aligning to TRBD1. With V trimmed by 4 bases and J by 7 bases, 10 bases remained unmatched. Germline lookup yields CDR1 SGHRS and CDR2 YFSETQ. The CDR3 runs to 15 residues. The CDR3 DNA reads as TGCGCCAGCAGCCTAGACAGGGCGCGGGGTGAAAAACTGTTTTTT. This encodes CASSLDRARGEKLFF.

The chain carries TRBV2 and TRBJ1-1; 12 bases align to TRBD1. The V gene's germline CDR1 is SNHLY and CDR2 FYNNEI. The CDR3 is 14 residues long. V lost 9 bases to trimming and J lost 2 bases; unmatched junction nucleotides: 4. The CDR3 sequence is CASTGQGANTEAFF. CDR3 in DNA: TGTGCCAGTACGGGACAGGGGGCAAACACTGAAGCTTTCTTT.

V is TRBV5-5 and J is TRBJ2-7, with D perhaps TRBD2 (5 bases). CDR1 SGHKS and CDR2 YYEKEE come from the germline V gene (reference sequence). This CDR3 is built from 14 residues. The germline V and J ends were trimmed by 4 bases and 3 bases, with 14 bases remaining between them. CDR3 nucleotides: TGTGCCAGCAGCGTGACTATCGGAAACTACGAGCAGTACTTC. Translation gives CASSVTIGNYEQYF. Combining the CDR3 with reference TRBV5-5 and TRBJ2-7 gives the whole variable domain DAGVTQSPTHLIKTRGQQVTLRCSPISGHKSVSWYQQVLGQGPQFIFQYYEKEERGRGNFPDRFSARQFPNYSSELNVNALLLGDSALYLCASSVTIGNYEQYFGPGTRLTVT.

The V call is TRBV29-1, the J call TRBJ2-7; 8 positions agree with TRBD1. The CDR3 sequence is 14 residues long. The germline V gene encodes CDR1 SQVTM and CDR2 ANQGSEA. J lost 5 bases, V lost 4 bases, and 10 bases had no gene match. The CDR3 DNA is TGCAGCGTTGCAGAAGACAGGGGAAAGGACGAGCAGTACTTC. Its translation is CSVAEDRGKDEQYF.

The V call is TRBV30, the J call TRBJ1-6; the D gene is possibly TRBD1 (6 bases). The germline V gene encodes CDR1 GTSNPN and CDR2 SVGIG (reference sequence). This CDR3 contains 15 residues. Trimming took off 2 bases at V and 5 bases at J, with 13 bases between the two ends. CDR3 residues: CAWSRVQGNNSPLHF. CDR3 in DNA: TGTGCCTGGAGTAGAGTACAGGGTAATAATTCACCCCTCCACTTT.

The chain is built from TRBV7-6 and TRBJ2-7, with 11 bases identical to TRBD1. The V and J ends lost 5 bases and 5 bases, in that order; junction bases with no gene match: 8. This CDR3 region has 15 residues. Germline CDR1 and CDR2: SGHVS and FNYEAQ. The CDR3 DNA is TGTGCCAGCAGCCCAAGGACAGGGGGCGCAAACGAGCAGTACTTC. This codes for CASSPRTGGANEQYF.

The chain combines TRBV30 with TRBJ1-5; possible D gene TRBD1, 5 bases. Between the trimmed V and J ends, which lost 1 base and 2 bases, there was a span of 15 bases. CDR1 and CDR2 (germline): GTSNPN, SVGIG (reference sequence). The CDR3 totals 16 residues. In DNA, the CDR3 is TGTGCCTGGAGTGAGGACCGGGGCCTCGGCAATCAGCCCCAGCATTTT. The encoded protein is CAWSEDRGLGNQPQHF.

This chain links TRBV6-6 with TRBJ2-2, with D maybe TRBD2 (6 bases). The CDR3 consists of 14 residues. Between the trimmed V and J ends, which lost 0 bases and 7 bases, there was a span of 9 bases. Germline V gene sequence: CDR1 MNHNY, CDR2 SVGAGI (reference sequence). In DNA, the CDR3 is TGTGCCAGCAGTTACTCGAGGGACTTCGGGGAGCTGTTTTTT. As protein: CASSYSRDFGELFF.

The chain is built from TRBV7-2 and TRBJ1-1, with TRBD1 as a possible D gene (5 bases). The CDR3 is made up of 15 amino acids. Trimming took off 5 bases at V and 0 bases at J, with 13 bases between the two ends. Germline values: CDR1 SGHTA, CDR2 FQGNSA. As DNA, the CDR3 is TGTGCCAGCAGCCCGCTCAGGGAGATGAACACTGAAGCTTTCTTT. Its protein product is CASSPLREMNTEAFF.

CDR3 in DNA: TGTGCCAGCAGCCCTCTTAACACCGGGGAGCTGTTTTTT. This encodes CASSPLNTGELFF. The chain links TRBV7-2 to TRBJ2-2; no clear D gene. CDR1 is SGHTA, CDR2 FQGNSA, per germline. Trimming left V 5 bases short and J 2 bases short, with 6 bases between. The CDR3 is made up of 13 amino acids.

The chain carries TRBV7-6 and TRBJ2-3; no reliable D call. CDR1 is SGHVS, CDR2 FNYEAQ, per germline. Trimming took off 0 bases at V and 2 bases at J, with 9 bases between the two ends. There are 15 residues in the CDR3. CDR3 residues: CASSLAVQITDTQYF. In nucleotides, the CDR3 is TGTGCCAGCAGCTTAGCGGTTCAGATCACAGATACGCAGTATTTT. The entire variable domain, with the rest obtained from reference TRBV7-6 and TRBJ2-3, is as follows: GAGVSQSPRYKVTKRGQDVALRCDPISGHVSLYWYRQALGQGPEFLTYFNYEAQQDKSGLPNDRFSAERPEGSISTLTIQRTEQRDSAMYRCASSLAVQITDTQYFGPGTRLTVL.

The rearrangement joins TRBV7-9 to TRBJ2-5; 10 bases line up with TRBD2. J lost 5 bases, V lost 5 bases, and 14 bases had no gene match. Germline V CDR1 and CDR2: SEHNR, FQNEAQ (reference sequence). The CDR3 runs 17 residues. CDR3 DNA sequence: TGTGCCAGCAGCCCTTCTAGGAGTAGCGGGAGGTATGAGACCCAGTACTTC. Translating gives CASSPSRSSGRYETQYF.

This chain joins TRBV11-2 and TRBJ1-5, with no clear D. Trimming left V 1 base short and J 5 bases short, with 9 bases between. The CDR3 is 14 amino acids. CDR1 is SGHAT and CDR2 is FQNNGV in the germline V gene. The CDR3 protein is CASSLGRLDQPQHF. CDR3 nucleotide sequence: TGTGCCAGCAGCTTAGGGAGATTAGATCAGCCCCAGCATTTT.

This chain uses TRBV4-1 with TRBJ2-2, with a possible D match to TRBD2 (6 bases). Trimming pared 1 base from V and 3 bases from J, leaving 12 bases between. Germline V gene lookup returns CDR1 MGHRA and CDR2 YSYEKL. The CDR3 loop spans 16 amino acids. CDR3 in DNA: TGCGCCAGCAGCCAAGGGCGGGGCCGGGACACCGGGGAGCTGTTTTTT. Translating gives CASSQGRGRDTGELFF.